This T cell receptor (beta chain) was sequenced in a study of cytomegalovirus exposure and HLA in healthy donors. On this clone itself: The antigen remains undetermined.

Study findings and constraints: In a later analysis, common viral pathogens appeared linked to several of the most significant clusters.

Germline CDR1 and CDR2: SNHLY and FYNNEI. V trimming: 8 bases; J trimming: 1 base; junction bases outside the gene matches: 8. This CDR3 contains 15 residues. 60 Vbeta and 13 Jbeta primers were used in PCR. Data came from immunoSEQ multiplex PCR; TCRdb stores just in-frame clones and leaves some out. The sample lists approximately 140,000 clones; 80% to 85% were seen once. V usage is TRBV2 and J usage is TRBJ1-5; 7 positions agree with TRBD1. What was sequenced was PBMCs. The clonotype was recovered from a man in his late teens or twenties in good health and CMV-seronegative. This chain's CDR3 is CASQAGGLSNQPQHF. CDR3 in DNA: TGTGCCAGCCAAGCAGGGGGTTTGAGCAATCAGCCCCAGCATTTT.